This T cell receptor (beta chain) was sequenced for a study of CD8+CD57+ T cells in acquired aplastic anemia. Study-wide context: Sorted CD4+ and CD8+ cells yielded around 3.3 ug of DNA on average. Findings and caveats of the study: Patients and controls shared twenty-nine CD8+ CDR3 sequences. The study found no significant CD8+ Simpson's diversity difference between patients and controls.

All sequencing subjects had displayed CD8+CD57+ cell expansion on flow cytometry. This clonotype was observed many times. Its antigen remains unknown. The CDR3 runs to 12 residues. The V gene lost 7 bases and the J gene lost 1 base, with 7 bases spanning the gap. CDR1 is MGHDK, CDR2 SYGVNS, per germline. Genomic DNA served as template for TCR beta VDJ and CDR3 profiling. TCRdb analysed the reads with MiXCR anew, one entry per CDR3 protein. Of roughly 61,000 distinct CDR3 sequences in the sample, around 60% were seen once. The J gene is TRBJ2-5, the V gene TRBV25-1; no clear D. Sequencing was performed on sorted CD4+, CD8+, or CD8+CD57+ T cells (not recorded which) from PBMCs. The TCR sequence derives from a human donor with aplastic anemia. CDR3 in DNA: TGTGCCAGCAAGCCCAGCCAAGAGACCCAGTACTTC. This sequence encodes CASKPSQETQYF.